The clone carrying this TCR beta chain was counted a few times. What it binds is unknown. These data come from a study of T cells after yellow fever vaccination. MiXCR, applied by TCRdb to the 5' RACE reads, yields one record per CDR3 protein. The sample includes approximately 600,000 distinct CDR3 sequences, around 12% of them seen just once. Study-level points and caveats: There was a possibility that FACS-sorted repertoires contained abundant clonotypes contaminating from the bulk population. Booster samples showed a return of most primary-vaccination clones (around 96% CD4, 85% to 90% CD8).

Trimming cost V 4 bases and J 13 bases, with 13 bases left between them. The germline V gene encodes CDR1 SNHLY and CDR2 FYNNEI. The CDR3 totals 11 residues. The origin of this receptor is a man aged 30-40 years who received the YFV17D yellow fever vaccine. The chain recombines TRBV2 with TRBJ1-1; D gene uncertain. This sample comprised PBMCs, obtained on the day of the yellow fever booster vaccination. The CDR3 coding sequence is TGTGCCAGCAGTGGTGGCCGCGACGATTTCTTT. Its translation: CASSGGRDDFF.